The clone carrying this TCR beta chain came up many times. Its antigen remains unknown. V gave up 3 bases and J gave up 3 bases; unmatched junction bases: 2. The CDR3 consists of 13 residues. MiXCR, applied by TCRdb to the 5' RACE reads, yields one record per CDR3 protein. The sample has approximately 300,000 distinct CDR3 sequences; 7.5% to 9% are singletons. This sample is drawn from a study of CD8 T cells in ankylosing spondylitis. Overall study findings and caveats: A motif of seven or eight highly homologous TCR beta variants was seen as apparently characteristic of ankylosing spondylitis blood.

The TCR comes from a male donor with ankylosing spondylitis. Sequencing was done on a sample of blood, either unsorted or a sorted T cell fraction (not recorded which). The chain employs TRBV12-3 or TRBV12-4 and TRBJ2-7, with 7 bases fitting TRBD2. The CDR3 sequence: CASSLGGGYEQYF. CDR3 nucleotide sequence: TGTGCCAGCAGTTTGGGGGGGGGCTACGAGCAGTACTTC.